The table lists the clone carrying this T cell receptor beta chain with a few counts. Libraries were prepared by immunoSEQ multiplex PCR; TCRdb keeps only in-frame clonotypes and omits some of them. Of about 150,000 clones in the sample, about 88% were seen once. Germline CDR1 is MNHEY and CDR2 is SMNVEV (reference sequence). The CDR3 sequence is 14 residues long. Deletions cut 6 bases from V and 7 bases from J, with 13 bases between. This record comes from a study of T cell responses to AZD1222 COVID-19 vaccine. The TCR originated in an adult in good health. This sample comprised peripheral blood, obtained on day 0 of AZD1222 vaccination. This chain links TRBV27 with TRBJ1-6; perhaps TRBD1 as D (5 bases). CDR3 in amino acids: CASRGLAGNSPLHF. DNA for the CDR3: TGTGCCAGCAGGGGGCTAGCGGGGAATTCACCCCTCCACTTT.